Below, one TCR beta chain is given with its context. Its specificity is unknown. The germline gives CDR1 SGHVS, CDR2 FQNEAQ. The V and J ends lost 5 bases and 1 base respectively, with 16 bases between them. The CDR3 covers 16 residues. This table comes from immunoSEQ multiplex PCR, and its TCRdb copy is limited to in-frame clones, with some not included. The sample carries approximately 70,000 clones, 75% to 90% recorded once. This entry comes from a study of OX40 agonist ivuxolimab in advanced cancers. Study overall: Hepatocellular carcinoma, melanoma, renal cell or head and neck cancer was diagnosed in the dose-escalation patients.

Study-level points and caveats: Some nonresponders also had low normalized T-cell clonal expansion. More expanded clones were found, on average, in CD8+ than in CD4+ T cells.

The material sequenced was CD4+ or CD8+ T cells sorted from blood, taken in a trial of the OX40 agonist ivuxolimab. The chain links TRBV7-8 to TRBJ2-3, with no clear D. The source is an adult with an advanced solid tumor such as melanoma, head and neck, liver or kidney cancer. The CDR3 reads CASSRRLVLGTDTQYF. The CDR3 nucleotides are TGTGCCAGCAGCAGAAGACTGGTCCTGGGCACAGATACGCAGTATTTT.